This section outlines one T cell receptor (beta chain) sequence together with its context. The data originate from a study of blood T cell repertoires in COVID-19. Turning to the study itself: The cDNA or gDNA used as material had been derived from T cells, B-cell-depleted T cells, or PBMCs.

V shed 8 bases and J shed 0 bases, with 13 bases lying between them. CDR3 length: 14 residues. CDR1 and CDR2 (germline): LGHDT, YNNKEL (reference sequence). Profiling relied on immunoSEQ multiplex PCR, and the TCRdb table lists in-frame clones only, not all of them. The table records around 100,000 clones, more than 75% of them present only once. This clonotype was obtained from a human donor in a cohort sampled during active COVID-19. The genes are TRBV3-1 (or the pseudogene TRBV3-2) and TRBJ1-1, with unresolved D. The sample comprised peripheral blood. As DNA, the CDR3 is TGTGCCAGCGGGAGGGAGGGAATGAACACTGAAGCTTTCTTT. This codes for CASGREGMNTEAFF.